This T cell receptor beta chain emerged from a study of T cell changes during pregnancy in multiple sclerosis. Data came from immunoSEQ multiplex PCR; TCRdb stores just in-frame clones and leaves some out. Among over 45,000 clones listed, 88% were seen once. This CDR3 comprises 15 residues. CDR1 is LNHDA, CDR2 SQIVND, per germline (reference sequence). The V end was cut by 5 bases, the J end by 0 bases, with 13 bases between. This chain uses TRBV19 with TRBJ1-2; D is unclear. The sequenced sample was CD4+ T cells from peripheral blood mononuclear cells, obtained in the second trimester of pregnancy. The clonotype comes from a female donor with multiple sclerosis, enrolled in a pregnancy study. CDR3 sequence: CASSAWTGANYGYTF. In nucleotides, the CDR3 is TGTGCCAGTAGTGCGTGGACGGGAGCTAACTATGGCTACACCTTC.